This T cell receptor beta chain emerged from a study of human T cells and chemical hapten exposure. Findings and limits, study-wide: PT1 expanded TCR counts and patch test score correlated positively. The study found that DPC sensitization did not change TCRs above 1 in 1000 frequency.

TCRdb called the RACE reads again in MiXCR, with one record for every CDR3 protein. The sample shows 150,000 to 200,000 distinct CDR3 sequences, under 25% of them seen only once. Documented time point: patch test 3, about 24 weeks after DPC sensitization. Treatment noted: therapeutic diphenylcyclopropenone sensitization with weekly scalp DPC. Extraction yielded total RNA from whole blood (unfractionated). The CDR3 length is 14 residues. V was clipped by 5 bases and J by 4 bases; unmatched bases: 6. Germline assignment: CDR1 MNHNY and CDR2 SVGAGI (reference sequence). The table lists this clonotype with many counts. Its target is unknown.

The chain joins TRBV6-6 to TRBJ1-1; 8 nucleotides match TRBD1. This specimen was whole blood, taken in connection with sensitization to the hapten diphenylcyclopropenone (DPC). The TCR comes from a woman between 35 and 50 years old with alopecia areata. Some clones in this sample may be carry-over from other donors' samples. CDR3 in amino acids: CASSLGQGFTEAFF. DNA of the CDR3: TGTGCCAGCAGTCTCGGACAGGGCTTCACTGAAGCTTTCTTT.